Listed below are T cell receptor beta chains from one sample, sequenced in a study of shared clonotypes between healthy human individuals. TCRdb's table, derived via immunoSEQ multiplex PCR, lists solely in-frame clones and lacks some. The repertoire holds 2 million to 2.5 million clones, with 85% to 95% as singletons. Sample: naive CD4+ T cells from PBMCs. The receptors derive from a young man in good health. Some clones in this sample may be carry-over from other donors' samples. The CDR3 runs from the conserved cysteine through the conserved F or W. A D gene is named only where the DNA matches it firmly. Size is omitted from some rows. Given values are once, few, many or a class for expanded clones.

clone size	J gene	D gene	CDR3 length	V gene	CDR3 protein	CDR3 DNA
NA	TRBJ1-2	NA	14	TRBV7-9	CASSLAQGRHGYTF	TGTGCCAGCAGCTTAGCCCAGGGGAGACACGGCTACACCTTC
NA	TRBJ1-5	NA	12	TRBV19	CASRERGLPQHF	TGTGCCAGTAGGGAACGAGGTCTGCCCCAGCATTTT
NA	TRBJ1-1	NA	13	TRBV2	CASGRGGGTEAFF	TGTGCCAGCGGAAGGGGAGGGGGCACTGAAGCTTTCTTT
NA	TRBJ2-6	NA	16	TRBV9	CASSVAPSSGANVLTF	TGTGCCAGCAGCGTAGCTCCCTCCTCTGGGGCCAACGTCCTGACTTTC
NA	TRBJ1-2	NA	14	TRBV30	CAWSVRVGGSGYTF	TGTGCCTGGAGTGTAAGGGTTGGCGGGTCTGGCTACACCTTC
NA	TRBJ2-7	NA	14	TRBV7-9	CASSFGGASYEQYF	TGTGCCAGCAGCTTTGGGGGGGCCTCCTACGAGCAGTACTTC
NA	TRBJ2-7	TRBD1	13	TRBV29-1	CSVGRTGQGEQYF	TGCAGCGTTGGGAGGACAGGGCAGGGCGAGCAGTACTTC
NA	TRBJ2-3	NA	11	TRBV20-1	CSARPTDTQYF	TGCAGTGCTAGGCCTACAGATACGCAGTATTTT
NA	TRBJ2-7	TRBD1	15	TRBV10-1	CASSLTGTGSLEQYF	TGCGCCAGCAGCCTGACCGGGACAGGGTCTTTGGAGCAGTACTTC
NA	TRBJ1-1	NA	14	TRBV5-8	CASSGPGVGTEAFF	TGTGCCAGCAGCGGGCCAGGGGTGGGCACTGAAGCTTTCTTT
NA	TRBJ2-3	NA	14	TRBV5-1	CASSFDGTLDTQYF	TGCGCCAGCAGCTTCGACGGAACGTTGGATACGCAGTATTTT
NA	TRBJ1-5	TRBD1	15	TRBV28	CASLLQGVSNQPQHF	TGTGCCAGCTTACTACAGGGGGTTAGCAATCAGCCCCAGCATTTT
once	TRBJ2-1	NA	15	TRBV7-2	CASSLARRSGIEQFF	TGTGCCAGCAGCTTAGCGAGACGGTCGGGTATTGAGCAGTTCTTC
NA	TRBJ2-3	NA	12	TRBV5-1	CASSPPTDTQYF	TGCGCCAGCAGCCCTCCCACAGATACGCAGTATTTT
NA	TRBJ1-1	TRBD1	15	TRBV5-1	CASSWAGQGGTEAFF	TGCGCCAGCAGCTGGGCGGGACAGGGTGGCACTGAAGCTTTCTTT
once	TRBJ2-1	TRBD2	13	TRBV6-1	CASKVSGGNEQFF	TGTGCCAGCAAGGTGTCGGGGGGCAATGAGCAGTTCTTC
NA	TRBJ2-7	NA	12	TRBV7-8	CASSSGVREQYF	TGTGCCAGCAGCTCCGGGGTCCGGGAGCAGTACTTC
once	TRBJ1-5	NA	14	TRBV2	CASRPWGGNQPQHF	TGTGCCAGCAGGCCCTGGGGAGGCAATCAGCCCCAGCATTTT
NA	TRBJ2-3	NA	16	TRBV7-9	CASSSRAEGPTDTQYF	TGTGCCAGCAGCTCCCGAGCCGAGGGTCCCACAGATACGCAGTATTTT
NA	TRBJ2-3	NA	16	TRBV18	CASSPPNSGSTDTQYF	TGTGCCAGCTCACCACCAAATAGCGGCAGCACAGATACGCAGTATTTT
NA	TRBJ1-2	TRBD1	17	TRBV28	CASSPGTGVTLHYGYTF	TGTGCCAGCAGTCCAGGGACAGGGGTCACCTTACACTATGGCTACACCTTC
NA	TRBJ2-3	TRBD1	18	TRBV7-8	CASSLGGGDRSSTDTQYF	TGTGCCAGCAGCTTAGGTGGTGGGGACAGGTCCAGCACAGATACGCAGTATTTT
NA	TRBJ2-1	TRBD2	17	TRBV5-1	CASSLPAGGGSYNEQFF	TGCGCCAGCAGCTTGCCAGCGGGAGGGGGATCCTACAATGAGCAGTTCTTC
NA	TRBJ2-5	TRBD2	12	TRBV2	CASSRLAGTQYF	TGTGCCAGCAGCCGACTAGCTGGGACCCAGTACTTC
NA	TRBJ2-3	NA	15	TRBV5-1	CASSLVPRRTDTQYF	TGCGCCAGCAGCTTGGTACCCCGGCGCACAGATACGCAGTATTTT
NA	TRBJ2-3	TRBD1	12	TRBV30	CARGTGTDTQYF	TGTGCTCGGGGGACAGGGACAGATACGCAGTATTTT
NA	TRBJ2-2	NA	17	TRBV5-1	CASSQNIGRTNTGELFF	TGCGCCAGCAGTCAAAATATCGGACGGACAAACACCGGGGAGCTGTTTTTT
NA	TRBJ2-2	NA	15	TRBV5-1	CASSLGATNTGELFF	TGCGCCAGCAGCTTGGGGGCTACGAACACCGGGGAGCTGTTTTTT